This TCR beta chain comes out of a study of T cells in Graves' hyperthyroidism and ophthalmopathy. Study results and caveats: Among clonotypes expanded in thyroid above 0.001, most were also found in blood. Separating ophthalmopathy from stable hyperthyroidism was achieved by a 13 V-J model.

Using RNA transcripts as the source, TCR beta CDR3 regions were amplified. HTBI primers were used for first-round RT-PCR of the TCR CDR3. TCRdb reprocessed the multiplex PCR reads via MiXCR and lists one record per CDR3 protein. Found here are hundreds of thousands of distinct CDR3 sequences, 18% of them singletons; the top ten hold over 15%. In germline, CDR1 is DFQATT, CDR2 SNEGSKA (reference sequence). Between the trimmed V and J ends, which lost 3 bases and 8 bases, there was a span of 13 bases. The CDR3 sequence is 12 residues long. A note on this clonotype: What it binds is not known.

Uncontrolled infection, other autoimmune disease, pregnancy or lactation disqualified patients from enrolment. This clonotype originated in a woman in her fifties or sixties with Graves' hyperthyroidism that later progressed to Graves' ophthalmopathy. The chain uses TRBV20-1 and TRBJ1-2, with a tentative D call TRBD1 (6 bases). Sequences were obtained from blood. DNA of the CDR3: TGCAGTGCTAGTGAGGGGGACGAGGGCTACACCTTC. Translated, it gives CSASEGDEGYTF.